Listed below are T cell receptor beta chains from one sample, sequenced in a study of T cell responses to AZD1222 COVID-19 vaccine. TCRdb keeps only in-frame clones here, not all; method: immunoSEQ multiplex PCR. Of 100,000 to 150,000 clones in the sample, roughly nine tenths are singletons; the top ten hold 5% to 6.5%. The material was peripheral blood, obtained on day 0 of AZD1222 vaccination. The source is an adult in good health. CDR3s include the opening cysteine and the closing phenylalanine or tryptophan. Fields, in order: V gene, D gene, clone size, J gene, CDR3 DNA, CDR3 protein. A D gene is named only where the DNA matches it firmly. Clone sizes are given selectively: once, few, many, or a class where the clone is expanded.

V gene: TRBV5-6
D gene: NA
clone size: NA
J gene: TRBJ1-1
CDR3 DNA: TGTGCCAGCAGCTTCGGACAGATGAACACTGAAGCTTTCTTT
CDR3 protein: CASSFGQMNTEAFF

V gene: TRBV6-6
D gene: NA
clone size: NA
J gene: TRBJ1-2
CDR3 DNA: TGTGCCAGCACCCCAGGCGGGGGGTCTAATGGCTACACCTTC
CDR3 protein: CASTPGGGSNGYTF

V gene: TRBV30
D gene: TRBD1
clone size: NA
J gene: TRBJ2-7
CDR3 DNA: TGTGCCTGGAGTAAAAAAGGGGGCCGGGACGAGCAGTACTTC
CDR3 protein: CAWSKKGGRDEQYF

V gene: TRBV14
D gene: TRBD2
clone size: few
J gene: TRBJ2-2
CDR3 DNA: TGTGCCAGCAGCCAAGATATCGCGGGGGTTACCGGGGAGCTGTTTTTT
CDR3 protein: CASSQDIAGVTGELFF

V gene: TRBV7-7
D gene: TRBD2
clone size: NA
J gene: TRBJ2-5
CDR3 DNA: TGTGCCAGCAGCCTTCTAGCGGGGGGCCTCAAAGAGACCCAGTACTTC
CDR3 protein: CASSLLAGGLKETQYF

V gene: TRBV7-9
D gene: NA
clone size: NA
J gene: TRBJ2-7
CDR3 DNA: TGTGCCAGCAGCTTGGGCTCAGGGGCTTACGAGCAGTACTTC
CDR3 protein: CASSLGSGAYEQYF

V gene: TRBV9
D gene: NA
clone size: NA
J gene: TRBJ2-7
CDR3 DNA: TGTGCCAGCAGCCTAGGGGGGACTTCGTGGGAGCAGTACTTC
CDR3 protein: CASSLGGTSWEQYF

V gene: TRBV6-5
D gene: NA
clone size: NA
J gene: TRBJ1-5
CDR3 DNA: TGTGCCAGCAGTTTACCCCCTGACAGGCCCAATCAGCCCCAGCATTTT
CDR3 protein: CASSLPPDRPNQPQHF

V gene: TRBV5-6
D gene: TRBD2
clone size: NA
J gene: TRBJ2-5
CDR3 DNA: TGTGCCAGCAGCCCCGGGGGGATTCAAGAGACCCAGTACTTC
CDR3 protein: CASSPGGIQETQYF

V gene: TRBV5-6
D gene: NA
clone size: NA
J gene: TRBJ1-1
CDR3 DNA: TGTGCCAGCAGCTTGTGGTACACTGAAGCTTTCTTT
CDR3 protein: CASSLWYTEAFF

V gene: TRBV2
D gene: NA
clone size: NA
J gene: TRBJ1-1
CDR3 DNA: TGTGCCAGCAGGGGCGTATCATTTGAAGCTTTCTTT
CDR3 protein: CASRGVSFEAFF

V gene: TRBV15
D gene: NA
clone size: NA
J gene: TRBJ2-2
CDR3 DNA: TGTGCCACCAGCAGAGGATCCGGCGAGGAGCTGTTTTTT
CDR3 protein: CATSRGSGEELFF

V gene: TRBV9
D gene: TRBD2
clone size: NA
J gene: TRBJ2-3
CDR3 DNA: TGTGCCAGCAGCCCGACTAGCTCTAGGGGCACAGATACGCAGTATTTT
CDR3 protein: CASSPTSSRGTDTQYF

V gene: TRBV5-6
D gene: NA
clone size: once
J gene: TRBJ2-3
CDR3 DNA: TGTGCCAGCAGCTGGGCAGATACGCAGTATTTT
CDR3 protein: CASSWADTQYF

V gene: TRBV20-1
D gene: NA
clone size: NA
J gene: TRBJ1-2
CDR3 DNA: TGCAGTGCTAGTAATTTTCGAGAATTCTATGGCTACACCTTC
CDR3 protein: CSASNFREFYGYTF

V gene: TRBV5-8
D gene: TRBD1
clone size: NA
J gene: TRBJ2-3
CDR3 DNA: TGTGCCAGCAGCTTCCCACGTCGCAAACGGGACAGTTTCACAGATACGCAGTATTTT
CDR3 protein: CASSFPRRKRDSFTDTQYF

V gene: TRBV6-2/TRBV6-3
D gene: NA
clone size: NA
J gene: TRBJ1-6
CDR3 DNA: TGTGCCAGCAGTTACTCGATGGGGTCGTGGAATTCACCCCTCCACTTT
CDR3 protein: CASSYSMGSWNSPLHF

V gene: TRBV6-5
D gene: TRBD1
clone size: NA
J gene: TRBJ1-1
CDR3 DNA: TGTGCCAGCTGGACAGGGCCTGCCGACACTGAAGCTTTCTTT
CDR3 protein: CASWTGPADTEAFF

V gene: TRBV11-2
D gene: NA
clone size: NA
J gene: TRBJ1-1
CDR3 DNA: TGTGCCAGCAGCTTAGATGTTGGGGCTGAAGCTTTCTTT
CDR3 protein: CASSLDVGAEAFF

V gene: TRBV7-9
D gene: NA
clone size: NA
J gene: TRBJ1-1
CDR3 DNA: TGTGCCAGCAGCTTAGAGCCGGGGAGGAACACTGAAGCTTTCTTT
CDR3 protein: CASSLEPGRNTEAFF

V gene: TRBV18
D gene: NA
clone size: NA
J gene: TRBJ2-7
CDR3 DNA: TGTGCCAGCTCACTTTCCAGGGCGGACGAGCAGTACTTC
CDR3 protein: CASSLSRADEQYF

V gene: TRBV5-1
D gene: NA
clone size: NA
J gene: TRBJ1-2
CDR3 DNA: TGCGCCAGCAGCCGAGATGGTTCTGGCTACACCTTC
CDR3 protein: CASSRDGSGYTF

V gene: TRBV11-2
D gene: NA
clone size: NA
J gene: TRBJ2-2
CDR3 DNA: TGTGCCAGCAGCTTGTCGAACACCGGGGAGCTGTTTTTT
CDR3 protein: CASSLSNTGELFF

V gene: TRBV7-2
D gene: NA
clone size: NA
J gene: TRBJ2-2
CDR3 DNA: TGTGCCAGCAGCATACGTCAGGGCGCAAAAGGCGGGGAGCTGTTTTTT
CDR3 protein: CASSIRQGAKGGELFF

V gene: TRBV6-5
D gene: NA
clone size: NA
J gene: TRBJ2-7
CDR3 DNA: TGTGCCAGCAGTTCTCCCTCCTGGACGGAACCGATCTTC
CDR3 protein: CASSSPSWTEPIF

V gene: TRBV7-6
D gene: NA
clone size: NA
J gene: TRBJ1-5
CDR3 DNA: TGTGCCAGCAGCTTAGATGACGGGGAAGGCAATCAGCCCCAGCATTTT
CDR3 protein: CASSLDDGEGNQPQHF

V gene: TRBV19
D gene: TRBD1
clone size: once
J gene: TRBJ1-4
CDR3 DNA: TGTGCCAGTAGTATATCGTCGGGACAGGTGAATACACTGTTTTTT
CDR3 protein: CASSISSGQVNTLFF

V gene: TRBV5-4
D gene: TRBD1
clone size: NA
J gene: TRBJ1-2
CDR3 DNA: TGTGCCAGCAGATCCGGGACAGGGGTTGGCTACACCTTC
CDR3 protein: CASRSGTGVGYTF

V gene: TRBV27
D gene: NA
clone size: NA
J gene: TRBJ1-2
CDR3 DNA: TGTGCCAGCAGTCCGGACGGTTCGGATGGCTACACCTTC
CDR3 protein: CASSPDGSDGYTF

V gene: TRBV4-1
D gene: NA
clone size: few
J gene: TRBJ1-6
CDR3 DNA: TGCGCCAGCAGCCAAGATTTGGATTCACCCCTCCACTTT
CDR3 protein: CASSQDLDSPLHF

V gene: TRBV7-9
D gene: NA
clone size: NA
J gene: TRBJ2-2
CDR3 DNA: TGTGCCAGCAGCTTTGCCCAGGGGACCGGGGAGCTGTTTTTT
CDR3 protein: CASSFAQGTGELFF

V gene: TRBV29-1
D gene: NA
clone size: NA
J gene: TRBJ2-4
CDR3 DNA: TGCAGCGTTGAACCTCCGGGACGCCAAAACATTCAGTACTTC
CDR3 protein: CSVEPPGRQNIQYF

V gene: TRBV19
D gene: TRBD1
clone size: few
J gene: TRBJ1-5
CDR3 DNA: TGTGCCAGTAGTTTCGCCGGGACAGGGGGTAATCAGCCCCAGCATTTT
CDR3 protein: CASSFAGTGGNQPQHF

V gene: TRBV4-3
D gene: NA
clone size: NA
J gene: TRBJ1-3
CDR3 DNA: TGCGCCAGCAGCCAAGTTAACAGTGGAAACACCATATATTTT
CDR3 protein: CASSQVNSGNTIYF

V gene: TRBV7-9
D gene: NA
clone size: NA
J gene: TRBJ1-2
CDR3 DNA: TGTGCCAGCAGCTTCGGAGGTAATGGCTACACCTTC
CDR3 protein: CASSFGGNGYTF

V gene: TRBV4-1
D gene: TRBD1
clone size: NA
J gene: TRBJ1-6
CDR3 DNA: TGCGCCAGCAGACAACCCGAGGCGGGACAGCCTAATTCACCCCTCCACTTT
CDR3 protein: CASRQPEAGQPNSPLHF

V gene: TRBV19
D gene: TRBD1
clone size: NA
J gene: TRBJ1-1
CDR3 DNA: TGTGCCAGTAGTTTCCAGACAGGGCCCATGAACACTGAAGCTTTCTTT
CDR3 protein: CASSFQTGPMNTEAFF

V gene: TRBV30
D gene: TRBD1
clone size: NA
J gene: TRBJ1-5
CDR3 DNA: TGTGCCTGGGCACAGGGGATAGGAGGCGGTGGCAATCAGCCCCAGCATTTT
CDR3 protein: CAWAQGIGGGGNQPQHF

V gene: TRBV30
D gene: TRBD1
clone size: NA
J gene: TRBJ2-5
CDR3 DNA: TGTGCCTGGAGTGTAAGGGGGCCCTTGCAAGAGACCCAGTACTTC
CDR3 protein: CAWSVRGPLQETQYF

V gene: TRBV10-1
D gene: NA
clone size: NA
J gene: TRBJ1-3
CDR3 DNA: TGCGCCAGCTCGTTCGGAATCTCTGGAAACACCATATATTTT
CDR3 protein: CASSFGISGNTIYF

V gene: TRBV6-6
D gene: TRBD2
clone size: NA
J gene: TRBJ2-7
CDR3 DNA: TGTGCCTGTGAGCGGGGGATGTCCTACGAGCAGTACTTC
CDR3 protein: CACERGMSYEQYF

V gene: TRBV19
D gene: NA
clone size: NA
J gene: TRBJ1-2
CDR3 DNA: TGTGCCAGTAGTGGGCGGGGGGCCTCCCTTGGCTACACCTTC
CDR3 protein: CASSGRGASLGYTF

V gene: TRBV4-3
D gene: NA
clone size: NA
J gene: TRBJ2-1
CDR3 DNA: TGCGCCAGCAGCCAAGGCCTGGTTCCCTCCTACAATGAGCAGTTCTTC
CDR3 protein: CASSQGLVPSYNEQFF

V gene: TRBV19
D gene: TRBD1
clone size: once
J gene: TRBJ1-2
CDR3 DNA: TGTGCCAGTAGTACAGCGCGACAGGGGAACTATGGCTACACCTTC
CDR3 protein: CASSTARQGNYGYTF

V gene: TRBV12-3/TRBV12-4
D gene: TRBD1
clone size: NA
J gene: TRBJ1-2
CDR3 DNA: TGTGCCACCAGGACAGGATCATCTAATGGCTACACCTTC
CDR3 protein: CATRTGSSNGYTF

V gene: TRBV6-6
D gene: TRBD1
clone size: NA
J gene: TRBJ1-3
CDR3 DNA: TGTGCCAGCAGTGAGACAGGGGGGTCTGGAAACACCATATATTTT
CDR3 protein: CASSETGGSGNTIYF

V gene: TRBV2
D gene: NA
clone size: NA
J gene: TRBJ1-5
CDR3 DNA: TGTGCCAGCAGTGGGACCTGGGGTCAGCCCCAGCATTTT
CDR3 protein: CASSGTWGQPQHF

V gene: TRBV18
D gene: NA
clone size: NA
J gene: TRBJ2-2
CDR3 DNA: TGTGCCAGCTCACCACAGGGAAATCTGAACACCGGGGAGCTGTTTTTT
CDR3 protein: CASSPQGNLNTGELFF

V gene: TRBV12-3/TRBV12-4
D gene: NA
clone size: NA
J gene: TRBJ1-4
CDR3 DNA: TGTGCCAGCAGAATAAATGAAAAACTGTTTTTT
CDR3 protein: CASRINEKLFF

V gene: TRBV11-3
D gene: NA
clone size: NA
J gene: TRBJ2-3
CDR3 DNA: TGTGCCAGCAGCATAAACAGTGGGGATACGCAGTATTTT
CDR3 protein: CASSINSGDTQYF

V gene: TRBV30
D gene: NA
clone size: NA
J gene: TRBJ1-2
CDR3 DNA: TGTGCCTGGAGCCATCTCGGACTTCCCGAGGGGGGCTACACCTTC
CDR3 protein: CAWSHLGLPEGGYTF

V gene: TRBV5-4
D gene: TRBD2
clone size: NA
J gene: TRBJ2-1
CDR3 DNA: TGTGCCAGCAGCCCCCCGGGGGGCTCCTACAATGAGCAGTTCTTC
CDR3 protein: CASSPPGGSYNEQFF

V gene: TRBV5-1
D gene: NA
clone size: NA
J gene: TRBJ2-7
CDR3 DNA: TGCGCCAGCAGCCCCCGACAGGCTACCTACGAGCAGTACTTC
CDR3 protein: CASSPRQATYEQYF

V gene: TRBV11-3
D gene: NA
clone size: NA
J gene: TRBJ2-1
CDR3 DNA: TGTGCCAGCAGCCCCTCGGGCGGCCACAATGAGCAGTTCTTC
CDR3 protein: CASSPSGGHNEQFF

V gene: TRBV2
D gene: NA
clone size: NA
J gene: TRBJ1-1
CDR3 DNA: TGTGCCAGCGATAGGACAAAGAGGGGGAACACTGAAGCTTTCTTT
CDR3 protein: CASDRTKRGNTEAFF

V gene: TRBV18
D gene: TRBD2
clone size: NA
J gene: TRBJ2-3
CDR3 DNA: TGTGCCAGCTCACCAGGGACTAGCGGTATCACAGATACGCAGTATTTT
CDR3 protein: CASSPGTSGITDTQYF

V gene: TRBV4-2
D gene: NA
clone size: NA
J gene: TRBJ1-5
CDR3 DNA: TGTGCCAGCAGCCCCCTGGGCGGCAGGAGCAATCAGCCCCAGCATTTT
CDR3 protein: CASSPLGGRSNQPQHF

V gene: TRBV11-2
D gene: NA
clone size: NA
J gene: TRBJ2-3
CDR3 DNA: TGTGCCAGCACGGGAACTAGGCGCGCAGATACGCAGTATTTT
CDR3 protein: CASTGTRRADTQYF

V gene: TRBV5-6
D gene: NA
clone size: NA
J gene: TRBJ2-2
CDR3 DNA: TGTGCCAGCAGCTTGGCCGGCGGGGAGCTGTTTTTT
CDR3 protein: CASSLAGGELFF